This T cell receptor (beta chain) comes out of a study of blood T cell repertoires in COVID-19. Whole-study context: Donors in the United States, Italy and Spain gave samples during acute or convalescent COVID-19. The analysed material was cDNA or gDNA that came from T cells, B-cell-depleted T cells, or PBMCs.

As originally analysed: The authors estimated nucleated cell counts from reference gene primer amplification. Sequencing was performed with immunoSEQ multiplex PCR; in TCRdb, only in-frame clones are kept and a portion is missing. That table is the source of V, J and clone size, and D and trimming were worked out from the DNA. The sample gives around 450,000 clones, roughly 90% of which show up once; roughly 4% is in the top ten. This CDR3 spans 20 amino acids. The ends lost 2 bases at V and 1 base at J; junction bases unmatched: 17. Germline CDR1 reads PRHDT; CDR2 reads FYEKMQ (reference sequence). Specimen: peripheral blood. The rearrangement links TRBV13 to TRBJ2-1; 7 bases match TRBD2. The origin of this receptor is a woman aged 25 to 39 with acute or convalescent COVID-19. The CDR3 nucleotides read TGTGCCAGCAGCTTACTTTGGGGTCGCAGCGGGGCTGTATCCTACAATGAGCAGTTCTTC. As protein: CASSLLWGRSGAVSYNEQFF.